The 16 T cell receptor beta chains below all came from one sample that was sequenced in a study of a mutant IDH1 vaccine in newly diagnosed glioma. Specified time point: week 5, during vaccination. The content of each vaccine dose was 300 ug of mutant IDH1 20-mer peptide, and topical imiquimod accompanied it. Assay used: immunoSEQ multiplex PCR; TCRdb lists only in-frame clones, some missing. The sample lists about 38,000 clones; 70% to 80% were seen once. Antigen specificity for these receptors is unknown. Specimen: PBMCs, collected from a glioma patient whose treatment included an IDH1 peptide vaccine. The source is a man in his forties with glioma.

The chain recombines TRBV7-9 with TRBJ2-7, with D possibly TRBD1 on 6 matching bases. The CDR3 has 14 amino acids. V lost 5 bases and J 3 bases, leaving 14 bases between the germline ends. Germline CDR1 reads SEHNR; CDR2 reads FQNEAQ (reference sequence). As DNA, the CDR3 is TGTGCCAGCAGCGCTCAGGGGAAGGACTACGAGCAGTACTTC. Its protein is CASSAQGKDYEQYF.

This clone was observed a single time. This chain links TRBV5-1 with TRBJ1-4, with D tentatively TRBD1 (6 bases). The germline CDR1 and CDR2 sequences are SGHRS and YFSETQ. V gave up 2 bases and J gave up 1 base, with 9 bases separating them. The CDR3 length is 15 residues. The CDR3 reads CASSLSTGTNEKLFF. The CDR3 DNA sequence: TGCGCCAGCAGCTTATCGACAGGAACTAATGAAAAACTGTTTTTT.

This chain uses TRBV29-1 with TRBJ2-1; TRBD1 aligns across 9 bases. The CDR3 contains 14 residues. Trimming took 6 bases from V and 8 from J; bases not matched to a gene: 11. The germline V gene encodes CDR1 SQVTM and CDR2 ANQGSEA. Written as DNA, the CDR3 is TGCAGCGTCTACAACAGGGGGCGCGTCGATGAGCAGTTCTTC. Translating gives CSVYNRGRVDEQFF.

The chain links TRBV6-6 to TRBJ2-3, with TRBD1 as a possible D gene (6 bases). Germline CDR1 is MNHNY and CDR2 is SVGAGI (reference sequence). CDR3 size: 14 residues. With 7 bases removed from V and 2 bases from J, the gap between germline ends came to 13 bases. CDR3 sequence reads: CASNPQGPTDTQYF. CDR3 coding DNA: TGTGCCAGCAATCCACAGGGACCCACAGATACGCAGTATTTT.

The CDR3, as DNA: TGTGCCAGTAGTGTCGACAGGACCGCTGGAAACACCATATATTTT. It codes for CASSVDRTAGNTIYF. The chain links TRBV19 to TRBJ1-3; TRBD1 might be the D (6 bases). The CDR3 contains 15 residues. Trimming cost V 5 bases and J 2 bases, with 13 bases left between them. Per germline, CDR1 LNHDA and CDR2 SQIVND (reference sequence).

The J gene is TRBJ2-3, the V gene TRBV9; no clear D. V dropped 0 bases and J dropped 0 bases, with 5 bases sitting between them. This CDR3 has 14 residues. Germline values: CDR1 SGDLS, CDR2 YYNGEE. CDR3 sequence (DNA): TGTGCCAGCAGCGTAGCTGGCAGCACAGATACGCAGTATTTT. This codes for CASSVAGSTDTQYF.

The rearrangement uses TRBV4-1 and TRBJ1-4; D is unresolved. The V and J ends lost 6 bases and 2 bases respectively, with 10 bases between them. CDR1 MGHRA and CDR2 YSYEKL come from the germline V gene. This CDR3 region has 14 residues. CDR3 region: CASSLTATNEKLFF. The CDR3 region has the DNA TGCGCCAGCAGTCTCACTGCGACTAATGAAAAACTGTTTTTT.

The chain couples TRBV4-2 to TRBJ1-6; 10 positions match TRBD1. Germline V lookup: CDR1 LGHNA, CDR2 YNFKEQ. The CDR3 totals 14 residues. With V trimmed by 4 bases and J by 10 bases, 4 bases remained unmatched. CDR3 nucleotide sequence: TGTGCCAGCAGCCCGACAGGGGGCGAATCACCCCTCCACTTT. This gives the protein CASSPTGGESPLHF.

The chain recombines TRBV5-4 with TRBJ2-3, with TRBD2 identical over 11 bases. The length of the CDR3 is 15 residues. J lost 2 bases, V lost 5 bases, and 4 bases had no gene match. Germline CDR1 is SGHNT and CDR2 is YYREEE (reference sequence). The CDR3 bases are TGTGCCAGCAGGGGGGGACTAGCGGCCACAGATACGCAGTATTTT. This encodes CASRGGLAATDTQYF.

The chain carries TRBV5-1 and TRBJ1-1; D unclear. Between the trimmed V and J ends, which lost 0 bases and 0 bases, there was a span of 15 bases. Germline CDR1 and CDR2: SGHRS and YFSETQ. CDR3 length: 17 residues. CDR3 protein: CASSLAASSEMNTEAFF. The CDR3 bases are TGCGCCAGCAGCTTGGCGGCTTCTAGCGAGATGAACACTGAAGCTTTCTTT.

CDR3 residues: CASSQGWGQASYEQYF. DNA of the CDR3: TGCGCCAGCAGCCAAGGGTGGGGACAGGCCTCCTACGAGCAGTACTTC. The chain employs TRBV4-1 and TRBJ2-7, with 8 bases aligning to TRBD1. The V gene's germline CDR1 is MGHRA and CDR2 YSYEKL. The length of the CDR3 is 16 residues. Germline trimming cut 1 base from V and 0 bases from J; bases unmatched to any gene: 5.

CDR3 sequence reads: CAWGTYEQYF. The CDR3 nucleotides are TGTGCCTGGGGAACTTACGAGCAGTACTTC. The chain combines TRBV30 with TRBJ2-7, with D unclear. Germline V gene data show CDR1 as GTSNPN and CDR2 as SVGIG (reference sequence). The CDR3 is 10 residues long. Trimming cost V 5 bases and J 4 bases, with 6 bases left between them.

The sample holds a few counts of this clone. This CDR3 reads CASGTGQAFF. CDR3 in DNA: TGTGCCAGCGGGACAGGGCAAGCTTTCTTT. V usage is TRBV2 and J usage is TRBJ1-1, with 9 bases aligning to TRBD1. The CDR3 spans 10 residues. Germline V gives CDR1 SNHLY, CDR2 FYNNEI. The V segment lost 8 bases and the J segment 9 bases; nucleotides outside the gene matches: 1.

V usage is TRBV7-8 and J usage is TRBJ2-3; no firm D call. CDR3 length: 15 amino acids. Germline loops: CDR1 SGHVS, CDR2 FQNEAQ. V lost 1 base and J 2 bases, leaving 10 bases between the germline ends. The CDR3: CASSLGFDPTDTQYF. The CDR3 bases are TGTGCCAGCAGCTTAGGTTTCGACCCCACAGATACGCAGTATTTT. Using reference TRBV7-8 and TRBJ2-3 for the parts outside the CDR3, the full variable domain is GAGVSQSPRYKVAKRGQDVALRCDPISGHVSLFWYQQALGQGPEFLTYFQNEAQLDKSGLPSDRFFAERPEGSVSTLKIQRTQQEDSAVYLCASSLGFDPTDTQYFGPGTRLTVL.

The rearrangement joins TRBV5-1 to TRBJ2-7, with D hard to call. Per germline, CDR1 SGHRS and CDR2 YFSETQ. The CDR3 loop spans 13 amino acids. V lost 0 bases to trimming and J lost 5 bases, with 9 bases between them. CDR3 sequence: CASSLAFGNEQYF. The DNA for the CDR3 is TGCGCCAGCAGCTTGGCCTTTGGCAACGAGCAGTACTTC. The full variable domain, its missing parts supplied by reference TRBV5-1 and TRBJ2-7, is KAGVTQTPRYLIKTRGQQVTLSCSPISGHRSVSWYQQTPGQGLQFLFEYFSETQRNKGNFPGRFSGRQFSNSRSEMNVSTLELGDSALYLCASSLAFGNEQYFGPGTRLTVT.

The chain joins TRBV7-7 to TRBJ2-5; D is perhaps TRBD1 or TRBD2 (5 bases each). Trimming took off 5 bases at V and 2 bases at J, with 12 bases between the two ends. The germline V gene has CDR1 SSHAT and CDR2 FNYEAQ (reference sequence). CDR3 length: 14 residues. The CDR3 DNA reads as TGTGCCAGCAGCCATTCGGGACGGCAAGAGACCCAGTACTTC. It specifies CASSHSGRQETQYF.